The 3 T cell receptor beta chains below all came from one sample that was sequenced in a study of shared clonotypes between healthy human individuals (dated by TCRdb to 2018 to 2021). Library method: the immunoSEQ multiplex PCR assay. The clones in this table, taken by TCRdb from immuneACCESS, are in-frame only. Not every clone is retained; where verified, under half of the shortfall comes from an unresolved V gene, and the cause of the rest is unknown. Counted in this sample were 2 million to 2.5 million clones; 85% to 95% of them appeared once. Jointly, the top ten make up about 0.39% of the sample. What was sequenced was naive CD4+ T cells from PBMCs. The sample's cell subset or site label, in plain terms: CD45RA+ positively selected. These receptors originate from a man between 18 and 35 years old in good health. Some clones in this sample may be carry-over from other donors' samples.

Details on this clone: The sample carries other DNA sequences with the same CDR3. The V and J genes are TRBV5-1 and TRBJ2-7; possibly TRBD1 or TRBD2 for D (5 bases each). CDR1 and CDR2 from the germline V gene are SGHRS and YFSETQ. The CDR3 consists of 14 residues. Trimming cost V 0 bases and J 0 bases, with 7 bases left between them. The CDR3 region has the DNA TGCGCCAGCAGCTTGGGGGACGCCTCCTACGAGCAGTACTTC. It is translated as CASSLGDASYEQYF.

This clone was seen just once. This chain joins TRBV6-1 and TRBJ2-1; tentatively, D is TRBD1 (6 bases). The CDR3 totals 13 residues. The germline gives CDR1 MNHNS, CDR2 SASEGT. The V end was cut by 8 bases, the J end by 6 bases, with 14 bases between. CDR3 bases: TGTGCCAGCTCTGCGACAGGCTTCAATGAGCAGTTCTTC. It encodes CASSATGFNEQFF.

V is TRBV7-3 and J is TRBJ1-1, with D possibly matching TRBD1 (5 bases). This CDR3 region has 15 residues. Trimming removed 2 bases at V and 1 base at J, with 11 bases between. Germline V gene data show CDR1 as SGHTA and CDR2 as FQGTGA. CDR3 nucleotide sequence: TGTGCCAGCAGCTTAGGGGGTCAGCGGAACACTGAAGCTTTCTTT. This codes for CASSLGGQRNTEAFF.